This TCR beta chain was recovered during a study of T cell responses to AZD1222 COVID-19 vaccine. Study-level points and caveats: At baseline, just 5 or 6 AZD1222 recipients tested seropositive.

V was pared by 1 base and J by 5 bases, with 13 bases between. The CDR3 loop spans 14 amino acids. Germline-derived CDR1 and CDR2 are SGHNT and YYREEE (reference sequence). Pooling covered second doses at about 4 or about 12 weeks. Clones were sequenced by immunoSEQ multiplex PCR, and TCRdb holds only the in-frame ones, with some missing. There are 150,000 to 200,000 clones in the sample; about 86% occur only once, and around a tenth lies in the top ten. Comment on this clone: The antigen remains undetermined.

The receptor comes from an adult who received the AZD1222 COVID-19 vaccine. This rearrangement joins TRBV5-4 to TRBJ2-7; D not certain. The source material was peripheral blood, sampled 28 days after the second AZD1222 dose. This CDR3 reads CASSLSIVGDEQYF. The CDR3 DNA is TGTGCCAGCAGCTTGTCCATTGTAGGCGACGAGCAGTACTTC.